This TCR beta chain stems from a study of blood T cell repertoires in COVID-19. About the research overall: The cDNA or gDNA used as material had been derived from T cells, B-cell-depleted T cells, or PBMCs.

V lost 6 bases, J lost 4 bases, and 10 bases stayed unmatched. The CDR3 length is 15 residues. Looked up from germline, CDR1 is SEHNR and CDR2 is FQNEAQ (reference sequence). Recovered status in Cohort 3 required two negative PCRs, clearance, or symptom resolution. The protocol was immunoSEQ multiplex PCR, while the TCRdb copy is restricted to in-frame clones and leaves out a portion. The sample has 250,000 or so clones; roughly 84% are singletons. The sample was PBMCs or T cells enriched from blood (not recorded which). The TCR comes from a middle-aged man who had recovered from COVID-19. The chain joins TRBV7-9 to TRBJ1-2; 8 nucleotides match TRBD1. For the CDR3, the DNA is TGTGCCAGCAGTCGCCTCCGTGGGACAGGCTATGGCTACACCTTC. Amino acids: CASSRLRGTGYGYTF.